These 19 T cell receptor beta chains were all obtained from the same sample, sequenced in a study of tissue T cells after allogeneic stem cell transplantation. The time point is: mouse harvest day 7 after allogeneic transplant. Each mouse received 10^7 T-cell-depleted marrow cells plus 10^6 splenic CD5+ T cells by tail vein. Clones were read by immunoSEQ multiplex PCR, and TCRdb kept only the in-frame ones, dropping some. The sample has over 6,000 clones, under 55% seen once. Sequenced material: gut tissue. The receptors originated from a female BALB/c mouse given C57BL/6 T cells with graft-versus-host disease after an allogeneic hematopoietic cell transplant.

Points on this clone: At one end, the junction sequence differs from germline, possibly due to a read error. Mouse gene names apply. The read halts 1 residue ahead of the CDR3 end, with the missing end drawn from the germline J gene. V and J are TRBV4 and TRBJ2-7; 10 positions match TRBD2. The germline V gene has CDR1 LGHDT and CDR2 YNNKQL (reference sequence). There are 14 residues in the CDR3. The CDR3 reads CVSSSWTGGYEQYF. CDR3 bases read: TGTGTCAGCAGCTCCTGGACTGGGGGATATGAACAGTAC.

Note on this clone: Gene labels here are mouse ones. The CDR3 DNA, read in part, is TGTGCCAGCAGTCTCGACAGGGGGTATGCTGAGCAGTTC. As protein: CASSLDRGYAEQF. The complete CDR3 protein is CASSLDRGYAEQFF. This chain connects TRBV26 to TRBJ2-1; 9 bases align to TRBD1. The observed sequence ends 1 residue before the CDR3 terminus, with the missing tail filled in from the germline J gene. CDR1 and CDR2 from the germline V gene are KGHPV and FQNQEV (reference sequence). Unmatched junction bases numbered 1, after V lost 3 bases and J lost 4 bases. The CDR3 is made up of 14 amino acids.

This clone was counted between two and nine times. Genes and germline are mouse. The read gets to within 1 residue of the CDR3 end, and the germline J gene fills in the rest. The rearrangement links TRBV4 to TRBJ2-7; TRBD2 matches at 7 bases. The V gene end was trimmed by 5 bases and the J gene end by 0 bases; junction bases not matched to a gene: 4. The CDR3 consists of 14 residues. Germline V CDR1 and CDR2: LGHDT, YNNKQL (reference sequence). CDR3 residues: CASSPGLSSYEQYF. The sequenced part of the CDR3 DNA is TGTGCCAGCAGCCCGGGACTGAGCTCCTATGAACAGTAC.

As for this clone: Gene names refer to mouse genes. The read comes to an end 1 residue before the CDR3 does, leaving the germline J gene to fill in the end. The chain employs TRBV12-2 and TRBJ1-5; no clear D gene. The length of the CDR3 is 12 residues. V was trimmed by 1 base and J by 2 bases, leaving 2 bases between them. CDR1 SGHLS and CDR2 HYDKME come from the germline V gene. CDR3 bases read: TGTGCCAGCTCTCTACACAACCAGGCTCCGCTT. Amino acids: CASSLHNQAPL. In full, the CDR3 reads CASSLHNQAPLF.

This clone has just a few counts. All gene names here are mouse names. Read coverage stops 1 residue before the CDR3 terminus; the germline J gene supplies the remainder. This chain connects TRBV15 to TRBJ2-7; D is undetermined. The length of the CDR3 is 12 residues. Germline V gene sequence: CDR1 SGHND, CDR2 FRSKSL. V lost 1 base and J 4 bases, leaving 5 bases between the germline ends. CDR3 amino acids: CASSLVEYEQYF. The part of the CDR3 DNA that was read is TGTGCCAGCAGTTTAGTAGAATATGAACAGTAC.

About this clone itself: The gene names given are mouse names. The DNA read from the CDR3 is TGTGCCAGCAGTCCGGGACTGGGGGTCTATGAACAGTAC. Protein sequence: CASSPGLGVYEQY. The full CDR3 protein reads CASSPGLGVYEQYF. The chain is built from TRBV26 and TRBJ2-7; TRBD2 matches 11 bases. The read ends 1 residue before the CDR3 terminus; that terminus is restored from the germline J gene. Germline assignment: CDR1 KGHPV and CDR2 FQNQEV (reference sequence). There are 14 residues in the CDR3. After removal of 4 bases from V and 3 bases from J, the junction contained 2 bases not matched to a gene.

A note on this clone: Here the gene names and germline are mouse. The CDR3 end lies 1 residue beyond the end of the read and is filled in from the germline J gene. The chain carries TRBV29 and TRBJ2-5; TRBD1 agrees at 11 bases. The CDR3 loop spans 14 amino acids. Germline V gives CDR1 MSHET, CDR2 SYDVDS. Trimming at V came to 6 bases and at J to 6 bases, leaving 5 bases not matched to a gene. CDR3 bases read: TGTGCTAGCAGGTGGACAGGGGGCAAGGACACCCAGTAC. This translates into CASRWTGGKDTQY. The entire CDR3 protein is CASRWTGGKDTQYF. Complete variable domain (other parts from reference TRBV29 and TRBJ2-5): DMKVTQMPRYLIKRMGENVLLECGQDMSHETMYWYRQDPGLGLQLIYISYDVDSNSEGDIPKGYRVSRKKREHFSLILDSAKTNQTSVYFCASRWTGGKDTQYFGPGTRLLVL.

Notes on this clone: Here the gene names and germline are mouse. The read finishes 1 residue shy of the CDR3 end, and the germline J gene is used to complete it. This specimen includes other DNA sequences encoding the same CDR3. The chain is built from TRBV26 and TRBJ2-5, with TRBD2 matching 8 bases. Germline CDR1 reads KGHPV; CDR2 reads FQNQEV (reference sequence). CDR3 length: 14 amino acids. The ends lost 3 bases at V and 2 bases at J; junction bases unmatched: 1. The part of the CDR3 DNA that was read is TGTGCCAGCAGTCTTCTGGGGGGCCAAGACACCCAGTAC. Translated: CASSLLGGQDTQY. In full, the CDR3 is CASSLLGGQDTQYF.

In the case of this clone: Genes and germline are mouse. The CDR3 end lies 1 residue beyond the end of the read and is filled in from the germline J gene. The chain joins TRBV26 to TRBJ2-3; D ambiguous. The CDR3 runs 12 residues. Trimming removed 8 bases at V and 1 base at J, with 7 bases between. From germline, CDR1 is KGHPV and CDR2 FQNQEV (reference sequence). CDR3 sequence reads: CASGPGAETLYF. CDR3 DNA (partial): TGTGCCAGCGGGCCGGGTGCAGAAACGCTGTAT.

To note about this clone: Any gene name here is a mouse gene name. The read comes to an end 1 residue before the CDR3 does, leaving the germline J gene to fill in the end. This chain joins TRBV13-3 and TRBJ2-2; no reliable D call. The germline V and J ends were trimmed by 5 bases and 1 base, with 6 bases remaining between them. Germline values: CDR1 NNHDY, CDR2 SYVADS. The CDR3 length is 13 residues. The CDR3 DNA, read in part, is TGTGCCAGCAGGGAGGGAAACACCGGGCAGCTCTAC. Translating it yields CASREGNTGQLY. The entire CDR3 protein reads CASREGNTGQLYF. Variable domain in full (rest from reference TRBV13-3 and TRBJ2-2): EAAVTQSPRSKVAVTGGKVTLSCHQTNNHDYMYWYRQDTGHGLRLIHYSYVADSTEKGDIPDGYKASRPSQENFSLILELASLSQTAVYFCASREGNTGQLYFGEGSKLTVL.

This clone came up a few times. Mouse germline and gene names are used. Read coverage stops 1 residue before the CDR3 terminus; the germline J gene supplies the remainder. V gene TRBV26 combines with J gene TRBJ1-6, with a possible D match to TRBD1 (6 bases). TRBJ1-6 counts as an open reading frame of uncertain function. Germline lookup yields CDR1 KGHPV and CDR2 FQNQEV (reference sequence). The CDR3 covers 13 residues. V gave up 6 bases and J gave up 7 bases, with 10 bases separating them. CDR3 bases read: TGTGCCAGCAGCCGAGGGGGGAATTCGCCCCTCTAC. Residues: CASSRGGNSPLY. The complete CDR3 protein is CASSRGGNSPLYF.

With regard to this clone: Each gene name is a mouse one. From the germline J gene comes the end of the CDR3, since the read stops 1 residue before it. V gene TRBV16 combines with J gene TRBJ2-5, with 11 bases identical to TRBD2. The germline V gene encodes CDR1 SGHSA and CDR2 FRNQAP. This CDR3 spans 14 amino acids. The J segment lost 3 bases and the V segment lost 4 bases, leaving 0 bases of the junction unmatched. CDR3 DNA, as far as it was read: TGTGCAAGCAGCTGGACTGGGGGGCAAGACACCCAGTAC. Its translation: CASSWTGGQDTQY. The CDR3 in its entirety is CASSWTGGQDTQYF.

With regard to this clone: Gene names refer to mouse genes. Sequencing ends 1 residue short of the CDR3 end; the germline J gene provides the rest. The chain is built from TRBV3 and TRBJ2-5, with D perhaps TRBD2 (6 bases). This CDR3 contains 15 residues. Germline CDR1 and CDR2: SNHLY and FYNGKV (reference sequence). Trimming pared 3 bases from V and 0 bases from J, leaving 10 bases between. The part of the CDR3 DNA that was read is TGTGCCAGCAGCTTTTGGGGGTTTAACCAAGACACCCAGTAC. Translation gives CASSFWGFNQDTQY. The whole CDR3 sequence reads CASSFWGFNQDTQYF.

This clone was detected only a few times. Gene and germline names: mouse. The observed sequence ends 1 residue before the CDR3 terminus, with the missing tail filled in from the germline J gene. This chain joins TRBV19 and TRBJ2-7, with TRBD1 matching over 7 bases. Germline loops: CDR1 FNHDT, CDR2 SITEND (reference sequence). This CDR3 has 12 amino acids. The ends lost 5 bases at V and 3 bases at J; junction bases unmatched: 2. The CDR3 protein is CASRRDSYEQYF. The DNA read from the CDR3 is TGTGCCAGCAGGAGGGACAGCTATGAACAGTAC.

This clone is labeled as medium-sized (0.01 to 0.1%). Gene names and germline refer to mouse. The CDR3 extends 1 residue past the end of the read, so its final part is completed from the germline J gene. J is TRBJ1-2 and V is TRBV12-1; TRBD1 is a possible D gene (6 bases). Germline CDR1 SGHSN, CDR2 HYEKVE. The V end was cut by 1 base, the J end by 0 bases, with 8 bases between. The CDR3 length is 14 residues. CDR3 DNA, as far as it was read: TGTGCCAGCTCTCTGGGACACACAAACTCCGACTACACC. Protein sequence: CASSLGHTNSDYT. In full, the CDR3 reads CASSLGHTNSDYTF.

Turning to this clone: Germline and genes: mouse. The read finishes 1 residue shy of the CDR3 end, and the germline J gene is used to complete it. J is TRBJ2-3 and V is TRBV3, with D tentatively TRBD1 or TRBD2 (5 bases each). Germline V gene data show CDR1 as SNHLY and CDR2 as FYNGKV (reference sequence). The CDR3 loop spans 13 amino acids. With 5 bases removed from V and 0 bases from J, the gap between germline ends came to 6 bases. CDR3 DNA, as far as it was read: TGTGCCAGCAGCCGGGACAGTGCAGAAACGCTGTAT. Its translation is CASSRDSAETLY. The whole CDR3 region reads CASSRDSAETLYF.

As concerns this clone: Germline and genes here are mouse. The read halts 1 residue ahead of the CDR3 end, with the missing end drawn from the germline J gene. The gene calls are TRBV13-3 and TRBJ1-1, with a weak D call TRBD1 (5 bases). The CDR3 covers 13 residues. Trimming left V 1 base short and J 3 bases short, with 7 bases between. Germline values: CDR1 NNHDY, CDR2 SYVADS. The CDR3 bases that were read are TGTGCCAGCAGTGATCCAGGGTACACAGAAGTCTTC. Translation: CASSDPGYTEVF. The CDR3 in its entirety is CASSDPGYTEVFF.

In regard to this clone: Genes and germline are mouse. The sequence runs out 1 residue before the end of the CDR3; the remainder is reconstructed from the germline J gene. The chain couples TRBV26 to TRBJ2-7, with 9 bases fitting TRBD2. Germline lookup yields CDR1 KGHPV and CDR2 FQNQEV (reference sequence). CDR3 length equals 15 residues. V was pared by 0 bases and J by 6 bases, with 6 bases of the junction left unmatched. This CDR3 is CASSLSGGAIVEQYF. The CDR3 bases that were read are TGTGCCAGCAGTCTGTCTGGGGGGGCGATTGTTGAACAGTAC.

About this clone itself: Mouse germline and gene names are used. The sequenced fragment ends 1 residue before the CDR3 boundary, so the rest is inferred from the germline J gene. The genes are TRBV20 and TRBJ2-1; D gene uncertain. This CDR3 has 12 amino acids. V was clipped by 0 bases and J by 3 bases, with 3 bases between them. Germline V gives CDR1 GFQATS, CDR2 STVNSAI. Partial CDR3 DNA: TGTGGTGCTAGGGACAGCTATGCTGAGCAGTTC. Amino acids: CGARDSYAEQF. The CDR3 in its entirety is CGARDSYAEQFF. Drawing the rest from reference TRBV20 and TRBJ2-1, the complete variable domain is GALVYQYPRRTICKSGTSMRMECQAVGFQATSVAWYRQSPQKTFELIALSTVNSAIKYEQNFTQEKFPISHPNLSFSSMTVLNAYLEDRGLYLCGARDSYAEQFFGPGTRLTVL.